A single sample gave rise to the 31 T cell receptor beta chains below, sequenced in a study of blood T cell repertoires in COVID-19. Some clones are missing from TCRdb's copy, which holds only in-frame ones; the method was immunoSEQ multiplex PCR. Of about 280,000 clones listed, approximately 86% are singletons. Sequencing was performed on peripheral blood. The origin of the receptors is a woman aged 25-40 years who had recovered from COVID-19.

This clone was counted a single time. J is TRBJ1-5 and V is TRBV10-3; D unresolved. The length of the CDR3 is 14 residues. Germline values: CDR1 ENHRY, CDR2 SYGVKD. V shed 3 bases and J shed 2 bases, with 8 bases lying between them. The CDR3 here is CAISDLGGNQPQHF. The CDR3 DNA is TGTGCCATCAGTGATCTCGGTGGCAATCAGCCCCAGCATTTT.

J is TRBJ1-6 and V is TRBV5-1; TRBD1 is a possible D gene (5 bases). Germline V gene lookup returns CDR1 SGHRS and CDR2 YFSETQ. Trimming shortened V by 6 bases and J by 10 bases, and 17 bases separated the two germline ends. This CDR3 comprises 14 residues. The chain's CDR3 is CASTLGGVKSPLHF. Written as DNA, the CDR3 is TGCGCCAGCACCCTAGGAGGGGTCAAATCACCCCTCCACTTT. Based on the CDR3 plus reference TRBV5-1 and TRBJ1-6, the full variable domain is KAGVTQTPRYLIKTRGQQVTLSCSPISGHRSVSWYQQTPGQGLQFLFEYFSETQRNKGNFPGRFSGRQFSNSRSEMNVSTLELGDSALYLCASTLGGVKSPLHFGNGTRLTVT.

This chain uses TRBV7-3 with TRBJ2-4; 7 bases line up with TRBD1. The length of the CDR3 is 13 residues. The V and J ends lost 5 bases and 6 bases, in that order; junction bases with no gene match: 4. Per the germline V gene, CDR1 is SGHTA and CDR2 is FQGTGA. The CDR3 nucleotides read TGTGCCAGCAGCACTAGACAGGGAAACATTCAGTACTTC. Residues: CASSTRQGNIQYF.

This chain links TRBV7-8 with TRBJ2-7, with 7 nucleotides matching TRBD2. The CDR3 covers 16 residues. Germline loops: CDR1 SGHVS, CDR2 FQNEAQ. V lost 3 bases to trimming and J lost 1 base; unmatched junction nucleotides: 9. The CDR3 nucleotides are TGTGCCAGCAGCTTCCGGCGGGAGACAGCTTCCTACGAGCAGTACTTC. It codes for CASSFRRETASYEQYF.

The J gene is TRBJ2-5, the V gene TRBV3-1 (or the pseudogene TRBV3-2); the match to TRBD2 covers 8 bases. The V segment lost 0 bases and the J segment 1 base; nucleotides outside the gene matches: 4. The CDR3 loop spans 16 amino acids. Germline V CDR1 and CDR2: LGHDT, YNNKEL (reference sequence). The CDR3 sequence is CASSQDEGTSQETQYF. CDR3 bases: TGTGCCAGCAGCCAAGATGAAGGGACTAGCCAAGAGACCCAGTACTTC.

The CDR3 DNA sequence: TGTGCCAGCAGCTTAGCAGCGAGCTCCTACAATGAGCAGTTCTTC. Translated: CASSLAASSYNEQFF. The rearrangement uses TRBV11-2 and TRBJ2-1, with D uncertain. Germline values: CDR1 SGHAT, CDR2 FQNNGV. The CDR3 length is 15 residues. The V end lost 1 base, the J end lost 0 bases, and 7 bases lay between the germline ends. Based on the CDR3 plus reference TRBV11-2 and TRBJ2-1, the full variable domain is EAGVAQSPRYKIIEKRQSVAFWCNPISGHATLYWYQQILGQGPKLLIQFQNNGVVDDSQLPKDRFSAERLKGVDSTLKIQPAKLEDSAVYLCASSLAASSYNEQFFGPGTRLTVL.

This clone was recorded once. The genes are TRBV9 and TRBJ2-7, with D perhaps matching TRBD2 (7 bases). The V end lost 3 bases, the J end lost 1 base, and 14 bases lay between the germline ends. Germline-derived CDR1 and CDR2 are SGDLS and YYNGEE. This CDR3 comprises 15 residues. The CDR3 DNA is TGTGCCAGCAGCGGAGGGGGGGAGCCTTCCTACGAGCAGTACTTC. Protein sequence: CASSGGGEPSYEQYF.

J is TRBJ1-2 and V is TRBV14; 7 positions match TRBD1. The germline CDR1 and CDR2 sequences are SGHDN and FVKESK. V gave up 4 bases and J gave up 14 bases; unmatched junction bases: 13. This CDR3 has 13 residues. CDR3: CASSLGQTLGMTF. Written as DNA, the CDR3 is TGTGCCAGCAGCCTGGGACAGACCCTTGGCATGACCTTC.

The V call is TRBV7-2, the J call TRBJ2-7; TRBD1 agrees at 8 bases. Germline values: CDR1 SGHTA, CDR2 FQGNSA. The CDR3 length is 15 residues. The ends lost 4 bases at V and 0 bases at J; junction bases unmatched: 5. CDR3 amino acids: CASSYGQGVSYEQYF. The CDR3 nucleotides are TGTGCCAGCAGCTATGGACAGGGTGTCTCCTACGAGCAGTACTTC.

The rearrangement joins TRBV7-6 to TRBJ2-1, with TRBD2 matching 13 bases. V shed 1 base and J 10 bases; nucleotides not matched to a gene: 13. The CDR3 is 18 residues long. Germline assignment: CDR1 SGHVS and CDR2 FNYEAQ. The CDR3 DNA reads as TGTGCCAGCAGCTTAGGGACTAGCGGGAGTTTATCGCGCGCGGAGCAGTTCTTC. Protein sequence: CASSLGTSGSLSRAEQFF.

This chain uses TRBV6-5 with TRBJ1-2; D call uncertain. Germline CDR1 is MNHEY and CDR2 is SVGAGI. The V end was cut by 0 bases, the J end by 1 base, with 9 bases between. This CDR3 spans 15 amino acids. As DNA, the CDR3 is TGTGCCAGCAGTTACTCAGGCAGCGATAACTATGGCTACACCTTC. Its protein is CASSYSGSDNYGYTF.

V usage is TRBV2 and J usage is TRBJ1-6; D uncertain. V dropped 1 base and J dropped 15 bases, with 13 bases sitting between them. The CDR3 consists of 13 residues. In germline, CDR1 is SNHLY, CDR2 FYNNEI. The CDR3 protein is CASSEGHGFLLHF. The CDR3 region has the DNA TGTGCCAGCAGTGAAGGACATGGTTTTCTCCTCCACTTT.

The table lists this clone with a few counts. Here the CDR3 reads CASRDTLSSYEQYF. The CDR3 bases are TGTGCCAGCAGAGACACCCTTTCCTCCTACGAGCAGTACTTC. The rearrangement joins TRBV27 to TRBJ2-7; D ambiguous. CDR1 and CDR2 from the germline V gene are MNHEY and SMNVEV (reference sequence). The CDR3 is made up of 14 amino acids. V lost 6 bases and J lost 0, with 12 bases in between.

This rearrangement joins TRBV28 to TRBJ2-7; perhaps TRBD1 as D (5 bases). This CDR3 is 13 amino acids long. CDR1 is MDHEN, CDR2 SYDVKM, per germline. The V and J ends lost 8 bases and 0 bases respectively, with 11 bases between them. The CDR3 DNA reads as TGTGCCAGCGGCGAAGGGGTCTCCTACGAGCAGTACTTC. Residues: CASGEGVSYEQYF.

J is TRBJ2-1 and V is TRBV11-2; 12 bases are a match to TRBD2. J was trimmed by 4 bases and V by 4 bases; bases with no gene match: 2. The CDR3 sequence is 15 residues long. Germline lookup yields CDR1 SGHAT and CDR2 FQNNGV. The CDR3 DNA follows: TGTGCCAGCAGCTCGCTAGCGGGGGGGTACAATGAGCAGTTCTTC. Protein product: CASSSLAGGYNEQFF.

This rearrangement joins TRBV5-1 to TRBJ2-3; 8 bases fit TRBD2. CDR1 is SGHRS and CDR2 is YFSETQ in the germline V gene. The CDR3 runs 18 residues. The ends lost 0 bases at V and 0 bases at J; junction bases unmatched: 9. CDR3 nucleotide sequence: TGCGCCAGCAGCTTGGGGTATAAAGCGGGGGCCAGCACAGATACGCAGTATTTT. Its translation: CASSLGYKAGASTDTQYF.

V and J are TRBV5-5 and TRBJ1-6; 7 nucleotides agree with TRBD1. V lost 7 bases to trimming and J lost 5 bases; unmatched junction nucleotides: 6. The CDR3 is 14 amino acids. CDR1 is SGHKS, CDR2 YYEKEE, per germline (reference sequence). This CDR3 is CASRPGTDNSPLHF. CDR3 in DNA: TGTGCCAGCCGTCCCGGGACAGATAATTCACCCCTCCACTTT.

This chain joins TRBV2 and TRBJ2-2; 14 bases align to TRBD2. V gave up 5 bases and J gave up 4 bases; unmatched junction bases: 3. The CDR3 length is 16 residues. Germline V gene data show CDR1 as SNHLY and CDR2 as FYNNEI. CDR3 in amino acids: CASSLGLAGGTGELFF. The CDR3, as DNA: TGTGCCAGCAGTCTTGGACTAGCGGGGGGCACCGGGGAGCTGTTTTTT.

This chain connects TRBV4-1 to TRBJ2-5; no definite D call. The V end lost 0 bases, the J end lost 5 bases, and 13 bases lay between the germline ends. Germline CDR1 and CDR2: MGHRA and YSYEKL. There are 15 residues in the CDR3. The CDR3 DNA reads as TGCGCCAGCAGCCAAGAGGCAGATTCCTGGGAGACCCAGTACTTC. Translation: CASSQEADSWETQYF.

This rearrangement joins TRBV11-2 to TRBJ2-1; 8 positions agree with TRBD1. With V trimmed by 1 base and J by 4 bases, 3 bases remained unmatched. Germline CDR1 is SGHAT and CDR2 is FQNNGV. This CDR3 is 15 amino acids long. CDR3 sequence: CASSLGTGPYNEQFF. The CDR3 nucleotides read TGTGCCAGCAGCTTAGGGACAGGGCCATACAATGAGCAGTTCTTC.

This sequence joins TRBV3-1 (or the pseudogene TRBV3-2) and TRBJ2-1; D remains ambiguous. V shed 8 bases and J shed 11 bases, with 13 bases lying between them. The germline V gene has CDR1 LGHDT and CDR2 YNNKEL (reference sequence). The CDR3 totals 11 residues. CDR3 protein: CASRGADKQFF. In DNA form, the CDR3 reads TGTGCCAGCCGCGGAGCTGATAAGCAGTTCTTC.

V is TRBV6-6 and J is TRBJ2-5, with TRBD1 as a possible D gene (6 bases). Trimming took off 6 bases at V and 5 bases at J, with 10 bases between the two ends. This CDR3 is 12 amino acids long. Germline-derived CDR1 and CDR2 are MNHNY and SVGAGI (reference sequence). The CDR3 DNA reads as TGTGCCAGCAGGACAGGACGGGAGACCCAGTACTTC. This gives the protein CASRTGRETQYF.

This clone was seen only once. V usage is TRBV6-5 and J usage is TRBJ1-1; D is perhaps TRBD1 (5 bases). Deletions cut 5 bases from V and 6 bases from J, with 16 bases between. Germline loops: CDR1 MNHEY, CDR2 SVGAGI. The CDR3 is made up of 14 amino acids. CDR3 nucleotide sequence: TGTGCCAGCAGTAGGGGACTCCAGAGCCCTGAAGCTTTCTTT. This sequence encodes CASSRGLQSPEAFF.

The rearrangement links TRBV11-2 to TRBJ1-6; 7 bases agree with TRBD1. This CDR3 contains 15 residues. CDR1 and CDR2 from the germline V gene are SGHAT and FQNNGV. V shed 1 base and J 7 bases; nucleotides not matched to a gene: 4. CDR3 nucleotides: TGTGCCAGCAGCTTAGTGGCAGGGGGAAATTCACCCCTCCACTTT. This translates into CASSLVAGGNSPLHF.

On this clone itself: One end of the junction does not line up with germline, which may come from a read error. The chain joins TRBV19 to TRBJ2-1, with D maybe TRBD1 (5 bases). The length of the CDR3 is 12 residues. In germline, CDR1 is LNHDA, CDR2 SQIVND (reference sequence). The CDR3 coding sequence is TGTGCCAGTAGTATGGTAGGGGCAGGTTGGCTCTTC. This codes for CASSMVGAGWLF.

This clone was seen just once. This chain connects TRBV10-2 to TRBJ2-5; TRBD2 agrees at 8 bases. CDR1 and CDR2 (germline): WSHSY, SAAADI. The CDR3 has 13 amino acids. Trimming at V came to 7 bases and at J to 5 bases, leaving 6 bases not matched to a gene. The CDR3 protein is CASMAGGWETQYF. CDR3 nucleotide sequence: TGCGCCAGCATGGCGGGAGGCTGGGAGACCCAGTACTTC.

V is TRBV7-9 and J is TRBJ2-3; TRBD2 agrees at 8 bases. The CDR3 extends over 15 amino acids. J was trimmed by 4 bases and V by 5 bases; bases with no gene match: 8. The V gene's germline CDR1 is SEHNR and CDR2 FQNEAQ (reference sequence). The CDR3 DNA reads TGTGCCAGCAGCACCCGAGCGGGGGTAGCAGATACGCAGTATTTT. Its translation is CASSTRAGVADTQYF.

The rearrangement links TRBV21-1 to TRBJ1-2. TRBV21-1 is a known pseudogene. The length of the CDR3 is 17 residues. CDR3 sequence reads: CASSKVWGVFTNYGYTF. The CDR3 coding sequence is TGTGCCAGCAGCAAAGTTTGGGGAGTCTTCACTAACTATGGCTACACCTTC.

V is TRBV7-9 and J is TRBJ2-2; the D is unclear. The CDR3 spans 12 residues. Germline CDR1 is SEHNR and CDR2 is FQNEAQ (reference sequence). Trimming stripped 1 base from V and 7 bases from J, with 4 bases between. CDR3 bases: TGTGCCAGCAGCTTAGAACTCGGGGAGCTGTTTTTT. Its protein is CASSLELGELFF.

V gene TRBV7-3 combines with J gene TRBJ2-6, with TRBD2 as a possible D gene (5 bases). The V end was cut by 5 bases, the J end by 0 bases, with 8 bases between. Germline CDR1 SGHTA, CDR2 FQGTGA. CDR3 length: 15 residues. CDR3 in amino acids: CASSREGSGANVLTF. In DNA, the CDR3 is TGTGCCAGCAGCCGCGAGGGCTCTGGGGCCAACGTCCTGACTTTC.

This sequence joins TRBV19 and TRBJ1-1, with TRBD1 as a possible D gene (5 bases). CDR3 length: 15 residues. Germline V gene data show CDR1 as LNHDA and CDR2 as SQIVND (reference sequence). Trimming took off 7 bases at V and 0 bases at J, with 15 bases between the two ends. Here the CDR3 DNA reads TGTGCCAGTACCCTAGGGGCTTCCATGAACACTGAAGCTTTCTTT. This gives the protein CASTLGASMNTEAFF.